The 27 T cell receptor beta chains in this list originate from one sample, sequenced in a study of blood T cell repertoires in COVID-19. The table came from immunoSEQ multiplex PCR; TCRdb's copy has only in-frame clones and leaves some out. The profile shows roughly 36,000 clones, 85% to 95% of them singletons. Sequences were obtained from peripheral blood. The origin of the receptors is a man aged 60 to 69 with active or convalescent COVID-19.

The rearrangement joins TRBV11-3 to TRBJ1-4; D might be TRBD1 (6 bases). V was trimmed by 7 bases and J by 4 bases, leaving 10 bases between them. The CDR3 runs to 13 residues. Germline V gene lookup returns CDR1 SGHNT and CDR2 YENEEA. In DNA form, the CDR3 reads TGTGCCAGCACCCTACAGGGTAATGAAAAACTGTTTTTT. Residues: CASTLQGNEKLFF.

V usage is TRBV10-3 and J usage is TRBJ1-1, with 9 nucleotides matching TRBD1. Germline lookup yields CDR1 ENHRY and CDR2 SYGVKD. This CDR3 region has 14 residues. The trim removed 8 bases at V and 1 base at J, leaving 5 bases unmatched. CDR3 DNA sequence: TGTGCCATCTGGGACAGGGTCGGGAACACTGAAGCTTTCTTT. It codes for CAIWDRVGNTEAFF.

About this clone: One end of the junction does not line up with germline, which may come from a read error. The rearrangement uses TRBV18 and TRBJ2-3; 7 bases map to TRBD1. The CDR3 has 13 amino acids. Looked up from germline, CDR1 is KGHSH and CDR2 is LQKENI. CDR3 amino acids: CASSPLRDSGAVF. In DNA form, the CDR3 reads TGTGCCAGCTCACCACTTAGGGACAGTGGCGCAGTTTTT. Based on the CDR3 plus reference TRBV18 and TRBJ2-3, the full variable domain is NAGVMQNPRHLVRRRGQEARLRCSPMKGHSHVYWYRQLPEEGLKFMVYLQKENIIDESGMPKERFSAEFPKEGPSILRIQQVVRGDSAAYFCASSPLRDSGAVFGPGTRLTVL.

The chain recombines TRBV4-3 with TRBJ2-1; no reliable D call. CDR1 and CDR2 from the germline V gene are LGHNA and YSLEER. CDR3 size: 13 residues. Trimming shortened V by 4 bases and J by 0 bases, and 4 bases separated the two germline ends. CDR3 sequence: CASSPPSYNEQFF. In DNA, the CDR3 is TGCGCCAGCAGCCCTCCCTCCTACAATGAGCAGTTCTTC.

The gene calls are TRBV6-1 and TRBJ1-3; 8 nucleotides agree with TRBD1. CDR3 size: 15 residues. The V segment lost 2 bases and the J segment 4 bases; nucleotides outside the gene matches: 4. Per germline, CDR1 MNHNS and CDR2 SASEGT. The CDR3 nucleotides are TGTGCCAGCAGTGAACTGGACAGGGCCGGAAACACCATATATTTT. Protein sequence: CASSELDRAGNTIYF.

A single count supports this clone. The rearrangement uses TRBV10-3 and TRBJ2-6; 7 bases line up with TRBD2. Germline loops: CDR1 ENHRY, CDR2 SYGVKD. Trimming at V came to 0 bases and at J to 2 bases, leaving 1 base not matched to a gene. The CDR3 runs 16 residues. The CDR3 sequence: CAISESGGAGANVLTF. The CDR3 coding sequence is TGTGCCATCAGTGAGTCGGGGGGGGCTGGGGCCAACGTCCTGACTTTC.

This chain uses TRBV3-1 (or the pseudogene TRBV3-2) with TRBJ2-4; 8 bases are shared with TRBD2. After removal of 0 bases from V and 5 bases from J, the junction contained 18 bases not matched to a gene. This CDR3 region has 20 residues. Per germline, CDR1 LGHDT and CDR2 YNNKEL (reference sequence). The CDR3: CASSQEVIGWLAGGENIQYF. CDR3 nucleotides: TGTGCCAGCAGCCAAGAGGTTATAGGATGGCTAGCGGGCGGGGAAAACATTCAGTACTTC.

The V gene is TRBV4-1, the J gene TRBJ1-1; 7 nucleotides align to TRBD1. CDR1 MGHRA and CDR2 YSYEKL come from the germline V gene. With 2 bases clipped from V and 6 bases from J, the junction kept 6 bases outside the gene matches. This CDR3 has 14 residues. As DNA, the CDR3 is TGCGCCAGCAGCCAATATCCAGGGGGAGCTGAAGCTTTCTTT. Amino acids: CASSQYPGGAEAFF.

This chain joins TRBV11-3 and TRBJ2-3; D remains unclear. The CDR3 consists of 13 residues. V shed 5 bases and J shed 2 bases, with 8 bases lying between them. Germline V gene data show CDR1 as SGHNT and CDR2 as YENEEA. The CDR3 loop reads CASSPYITDTQYF. CDR3 in DNA: TGTGCCAGCAGCCCTTATATCACAGATACGCAGTATTTT.

This chain joins TRBV7-8 and TRBJ1-2; 8 nucleotides agree with TRBD1. The CDR3 is 14 amino acids. Trimming at V came to 5 bases and at J to 8 bases, leaving 10 bases not matched to a gene. Germline CDR1 is SGHVS and CDR2 is FQNEAQ. CDR3 sequence reads: CASSTDRAQRGYTF. CDR3 nucleotides: TGTGCCAGCAGCACGGACAGGGCCCAGCGGGGCTACACCTTC.

This rearrangement joins TRBV5-6 to TRBJ1-6; 11 bases are a match to TRBD1. In germline, CDR1 is SGHDT, CDR2 YYEEEE. CDR3 length: 16 residues. Trimming removed 5 bases from V and 8 bases from J; junction bases left unmatched: 9. The CDR3 DNA sequence: TGTGCCAGCAGAGACGGACAGGGGGCGAGGGATTCACCCCTCCACTTT. This encodes CASRDGQGARDSPLHF.

This sequence joins TRBV24-1 and TRBJ2-5, with a possible D match to TRBD2 (7 bases). V was trimmed by 5 bases and J by 5 bases, leaving 17 bases between them. This CDR3 region has 15 residues. The V gene's germline CDR1 is KGHDR and CDR2 SFDVKD. The CDR3 DNA reads TGTGCCACCAGTGGCCTTCGGGGGGCCTCTGAGACCCAGTACTTC. Its translation: CATSGLRGASETQYF.

The gene calls are TRBV7-2 and TRBJ1-5, with D possibly TRBD1 on 5 matching bases. This CDR3 region has 15 residues. Germline CDR1 SGHTA, CDR2 FQGNSA. Between the trimmed V and J ends, which lost 2 bases and 2 bases, there was a span of 10 bases. The CDR3 here is CASSLSTGRNQPQHF. The CDR3, as DNA: TGTGCCAGCAGCTTAAGCACAGGTCGCAATCAGCCCCAGCATTTT.

This chain uses TRBV18 with TRBJ2-7; a weak D match, TRBD2 (5 bases). V lost 2 bases, J lost 5 bases, and 10 bases lay in between. The germline V gene encodes CDR1 KGHSH and CDR2 LQKENI. CDR3 length: 13 residues. CDR3 region: CASSPTTGNEQYF. CDR3 sequence (DNA): TGTGCCAGCTCACCAACCACGGGGAACGAGCAGTACTTC.

The chain recombines TRBV9 with TRBJ2-5; TRBD2 aligns across 8 bases. Trimming cost V 2 bases and J 5 bases; bases outside gene matches: 8. Germline values: CDR1 SGDLS, CDR2 YYNGEE. This CDR3 spans 15 amino acids. CDR3 nucleotide sequence: TGTGCCAGCAGCGTCACCGGGGGGGCCGGGGAGACCCAGTACTTC. This translates into CASSVTGGAGETQYF.

V and J are TRBV5-1 and TRBJ2-3; 8 nucleotides line up with TRBD2. The CDR3 spans 16 residues. Germline V lookup: CDR1 SGHRS, CDR2 YFSETQ. V shed 4 bases, J shed 0 bases, and the junction held 7 bases outside the gene matches. The CDR3 region has the DNA TGCGCCAGCAGCGTCACTAGCGGCTCTAGCACAGATACGCAGTATTTT. The encoded protein is CASSVTSGSSTDTQYF.

The rearrangement links TRBV2 to TRBJ1-1; no clear D. V shed 1 base and J shed 4 bases, with 10 bases lying between them. Germline values: CDR1 SNHLY, CDR2 FYNNEI. The CDR3 consists of 14 residues. CDR3: CASSEEHGPTEAFF. CDR3 sequence (DNA): TGTGCCAGCAGTGAAGAACATGGTCCCACTGAAGCTTTCTTT.

The chain employs TRBV3-1 (or the pseudogene TRBV3-2) and TRBJ2-2, with 8 bases aligning to TRBD2. Germline values: CDR1 LGHDT, CDR2 YNNKEL (reference sequence). This CDR3 region has 15 residues. The V segment lost 1 base and the J segment 3 bases; nucleotides outside the gene matches: 1. The CDR3 loop reads CASSQGTSHTGELFF. The CDR3 DNA sequence: TGTGCCAGCAGCCAAGGGACTAGCCACACCGGGGAGCTGTTTTTT.

The chain employs TRBV15 and TRBJ1-6; 9 nucleotides line up with TRBD1. V was clipped by 0 bases and J by 14 bases; unmatched bases: 14. The CDR3 extends over 17 amino acids. Looked up from germline, CDR1 is LNHNV and CDR2 is YYDKDF (reference sequence). The CDR3 DNA follows: TGTGCCACCAGCAGAGACTGGGGACAGGGAAGCGTCAGGACCCTCCACTTT. It encodes CATSRDWGQGSVRTLHF.

The CDR3 region is CAISAGSHEQYF. For the CDR3, the DNA is TGTGCCATCAGTGCCGGGAGCCACGAGCAGTACTTC. The rearrangement links TRBV10-3 to TRBJ2-7; weak D call: TRBD2 (6 bases). CDR3 size: 12 residues. Trimming removed 4 bases from V and 5 bases from J, with 9 bases in between. Germline assignment: CDR1 ENHRY and CDR2 SYGVKD.

As DNA, the CDR3 is TGCGCCAGCAGCTTGGACCCAGGGCGCACTCAGCCCCAGCATTTT. It translates to CASSLDPGRTQPQHF. This chain connects TRBV5-1 to TRBJ1-5, with D possibly being TRBD1 (5 bases). This CDR3 contains 15 residues. V lost 0 bases and J lost 6, with 13 bases in between. The V gene's germline CDR1 is SGHRS and CDR2 YFSETQ.

J is TRBJ1-6 and V is TRBV27; D not certain. Germline lookup yields CDR1 MNHEY and CDR2 SMNVEV (reference sequence). The V and J ends lost 4 bases and 2 bases respectively, with 9 bases between them. The CDR3 covers 15 residues. The CDR3 loop is CASSSRGAYNSPLHF. The CDR3 DNA is TGTGCCAGCAGTTCCCGGGGAGCCTATAATTCACCCCTCCACTTT.

The rearrangement links TRBV6-6 to TRBJ1-2; no definite D call. V was trimmed by 7 bases and J by 7 bases, leaving 19 bases between them. This CDR3 has 14 residues. Germline CDR1 reads MNHNY; CDR2 reads SVGAGI (reference sequence). The CDR3: CASTPGDREGGYTF. CDR3 nucleotides: TGTGCCAGCACCCCCGGGGATAGGGAAGGTGGCTACACCTTC.

The V call is TRBV7-2, the J call TRBJ2-1, with TRBD2 matching 8 bases. CDR1 is SGHTA, CDR2 FQGNSA, per germline. The CDR3 length is 12 residues. The CDR3 DNA sequence: TGTGCTTGGCGGGGGGCCCTCGGTGAGCAGTTCTTC. Translated, it gives CAWRGALGEQFF.

The V and J genes are TRBV28 and TRBJ2-7; 7 positions agree with TRBD1. The CDR3 runs to 15 residues. J gave up 0 bases and V 6 bases, and 8 bases lay outside the gene matches. Germline V gene sequence: CDR1 MDHEN, CDR2 SYDVKM. This chain's CDR3 is CASRATGPSSYEQYF. CDR3 nucleotide sequence: TGTGCCAGCAGGGCGACAGGGCCAAGCTCCTACGAGCAGTACTTC. The variable domain in full, completed from reference TRBV28 and TRBJ2-7, reads DVKVTQSSRYLVKRTGEKVFLECVQDMDHENMFWYRQDPGLGLRLIYFSYDVKMKEKGDIPEGYSVSREKKERFSLILESASTNQTSMYLCASRATGPSSYEQYFGPGTRLTVT.

The V gene is TRBV7-2, the J gene TRBJ2-5, with D perhaps TRBD1 (5 bases). Trimming removed 5 bases at V and 10 bases at J, with 17 bases between. CDR1 is SGHTA and CDR2 is FQGNSA in the germline V gene. This CDR3 spans 13 amino acids. The CDR3 coding sequence is TGTGCCAGCAGCCCTCGACAGTCCAGGGACCAGTACTTC. This translates into CASSPRQSRDQYF.

The sample holds a few counts of this clone. The CDR3 sequence: CASRKQGVGAYEQYF. In nucleotides, the CDR3 is TGTGCCAGCAGAAAACAGGGTGTTGGTGCCTACGAGCAGTACTTC. The chain couples TRBV6-5 to TRBJ2-7; the D gene is possibly TRBD1 (6 bases). The V end lost 6 bases, the J end lost 2 bases, and 17 bases lay between the germline ends. Germline assignment: CDR1 MNHEY and CDR2 SVGAGI. This CDR3 spans 15 amino acids.